This entry concerns a single TCR beta chain. Its matching antigen is unknown. This sample was included in a study of healthy donors' naive CD4 and CD8 T cells. Study findings and constraints: A reported CD4+/CD8+ bias affected most V and J genes in naive cells. Alpha and beta chains were sequenced in bulk without pairing.

Each TCR library used roughly 510 ng of total RNA and a linear amplification protocol. TCRdb re-analysed the reads in MiXCR, keeping a single row per CDR3 protein. The table lists approximately 200,000 distinct CDR3 sequences, nearly 75% of them singletons. Germline-derived CDR1 and CDR2 are ENHRY and SYGVKD. The CDR3 is 15 residues long. Trimming removed 7 bases at V and 4 bases at J, with 19 bases between. Naive CD4+ cells were sorted as CD4+CD8-CD45RO-CD45RA+; naive CD8+ as CD8+CD4-CD45RA+CD27bright. Sequencing input: naive CD4+ and CD8+ T cells sorted from blood, pooled from several donors. V gene TRBV10-3 combines with J gene TRBJ1-1, with a possible D match to TRBD1 (5 bases). This receptor was obtained from a pool of human donors in good health; the sample pools cells from several healthy donors. The CDR3 spells CAIKTQAGLTTEAFF. Written as DNA, the CDR3 is TGTGCCATCAAAACCCAAGCAGGGTTGACCACTGAAGCTTTCTTT.